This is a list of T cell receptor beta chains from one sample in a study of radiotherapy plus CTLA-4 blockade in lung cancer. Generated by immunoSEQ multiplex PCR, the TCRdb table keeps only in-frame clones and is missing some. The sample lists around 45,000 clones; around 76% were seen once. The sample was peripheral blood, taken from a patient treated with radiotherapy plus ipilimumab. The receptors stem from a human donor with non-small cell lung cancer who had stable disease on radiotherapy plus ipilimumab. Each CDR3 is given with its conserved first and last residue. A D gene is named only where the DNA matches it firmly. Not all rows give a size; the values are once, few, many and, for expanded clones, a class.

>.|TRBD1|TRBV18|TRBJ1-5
TGTGCCAGCTCACCACCGATTAGGGGGACAGGGGTTCAGCCCCAGCATTTT
CASSPPIRGTGVQPQHF
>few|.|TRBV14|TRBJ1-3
TGTGCCAGCAGCCAAGGTAACAGCGCTGGAAACACCATATATTTT
CASSQGNSAGNTIYF
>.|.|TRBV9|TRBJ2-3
TGTGCCAGCAGCGTCGGACACGGTACTGGCACAGATACGCAGTATTTT
CASSVGHGTGTDTQYF
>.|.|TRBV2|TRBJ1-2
TGTGCCAGCAGGGTTCCAGGGGTTCGCGGCTATGGCTACACCTTC
CASRVPGVRGYGYTF
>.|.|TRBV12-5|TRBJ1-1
TGTGCTAGTGGTTCACCAGGGCCGAACACTGAAGCTTTCTTT
CASGSPGPNTEAFF
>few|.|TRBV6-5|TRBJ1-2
TGTGCCAGCGGACGGGGAAACTATGGCTACACCTTC
CASGRGNYGYTF
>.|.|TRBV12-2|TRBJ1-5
TGTGCAAGTCGCGATTCTCGGGACAGGGGATTCGGCAATCAGCCCCAGCATTTT
CASRDSRDRGFGNQPQHF
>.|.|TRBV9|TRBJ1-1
TGTGCCAGCAGCGTGTGGGGGAACACTGAAGCTTTCTTT
CASSVWGNTEAFF
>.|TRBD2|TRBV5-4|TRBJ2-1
TGTGCCAGCAGCCGGACTAGCGGGGACGTGGGAGAGCAGTTCTTC
CASSRTSGDVGEQFF
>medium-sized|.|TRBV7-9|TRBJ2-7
TGTGCCAGCAGCTTATTGGAGGAGCAGTACTTC
CASSLLEEQYF
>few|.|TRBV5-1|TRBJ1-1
TGCGCCAGCAGCTCGGACGATTTTGAAGCTTTCTTT
CASSSDDFEAFF
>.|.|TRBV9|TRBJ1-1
TGTGCCAGCAGCGTAGGATGGACGGCGAACACTGAAGCTTTCTTT
CASSVGWTANTEAFF
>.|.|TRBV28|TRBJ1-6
TGTGCCAGCAGTTCTGGGGGGCTTCGGTCACCCCTCCACTTT
CASSSGGLRSPLHF
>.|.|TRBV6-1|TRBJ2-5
TGTGCCAGCAGTGAGAAGGGGGAGACCCAGTACTTC
CASSEKGETQYF
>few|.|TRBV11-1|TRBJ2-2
TGTGCCAGCAGCTTAGGATCAGGGACGATAACCGGGGAGCTGTTTTTT
CASSLGSGTITGELFF
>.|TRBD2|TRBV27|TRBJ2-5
TGTGCCAGCAGTTTACTCCCCCTAGCGGGGCTAAACCAAGAGACCCAGTACTTC
CASSLLPLAGLNQETQYF
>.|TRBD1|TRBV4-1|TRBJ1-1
TGCGCCAGCAGCCAGGTACAGGGGACCACTGAAGCTTTCTTT
CASSQVQGTTEAFF
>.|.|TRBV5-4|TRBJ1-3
TGTGCCAGCTTCGATAGGCCACCCTCTGGAAACACCATATATTTT
CASFDRPPSGNTIYF
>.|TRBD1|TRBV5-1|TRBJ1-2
TGCGCCAGCAGTCAGAGGGACAGTCTCTATGGCTACACCTTC
CASSQRDSLYGYTF
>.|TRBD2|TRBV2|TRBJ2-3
TGTGCCAGCAGGAGGGGACTAGCGGGGGATACGCAGTATTTT
CASRRGLAGDTQYF
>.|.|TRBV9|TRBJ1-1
TGTGCCAGCAGCGCTAGGGTTACCGGGTGGAACACTGAAGCTTTCTTT
CASSARVTGWNTEAFF
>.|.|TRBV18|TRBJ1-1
TGTGCCAGCTCACCCCAACGGGGGACTGAAGCTTTCTTT
CASSPQRGTEAFF
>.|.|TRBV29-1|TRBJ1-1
TGCAGCGTCAGTCAAACAGTAGGAGACACTGAAGCTTTCTTT
CSVSQTVGDTEAFF
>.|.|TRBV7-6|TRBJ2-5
TGTGCCAGCAGCTTAACCCCGGCCATGTTTGCCGAGACCCAGTACTTC
CASSLTPAMFAETQYF
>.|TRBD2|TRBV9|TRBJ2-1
TGTGCCAGCAGCCCAGGGACTAGCGGGGCCTACAATGAGCAGTTCTTC
CASSPGTSGAYNEQFF
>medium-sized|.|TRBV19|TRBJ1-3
TGTGCCAGTAGTCTGACGGTGGTACACACCATATATTTT
CASSLTVVHTIYF
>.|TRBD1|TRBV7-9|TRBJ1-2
TGTGCCAGCACCTTCCTACAGGGGGTTTATGGCTACACCTTC
CASTFLQGVYGYTF
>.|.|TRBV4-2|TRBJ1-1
TGTGCCAGCAGCCAAGATCGGACGGGTACCCTCTTAGCTTTCTTT
CASSQDRTGTLLAFF
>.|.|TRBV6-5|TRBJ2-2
TGTGCCAGCAGTTACTTGATCACCGGGGAGCTGTTTTTT
CASSYLITGELFF
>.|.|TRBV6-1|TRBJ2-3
TGTGCCAGCAAGAAGGGCGGCAGCACAGATACGCAGTATTTT
CASKKGGSTDTQYF
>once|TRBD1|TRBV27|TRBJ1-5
TGTGCCAGCAGATCCGGGACAGGGAGCCAGCCCCAGCATTTT
CASRSGTGSQPQHF
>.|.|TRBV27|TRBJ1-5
TGTGCCAGCAGACCCCAGGGCAGCCGCAATCAGCCCCAGCATTTT
CASRPQGSRNQPQHF
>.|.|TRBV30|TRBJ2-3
TGTGCCTGGAATTCTTGGGTAGCGGCATCTTTAGATACGCAGTATTTT
CAWNSWVAASLDTQYF
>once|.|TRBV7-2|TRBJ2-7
TGTGCCAGCAGCCCCGATGGGAGTACAGGTTACGAGCAGTACTTC
CASSPDGSTGYEQYF
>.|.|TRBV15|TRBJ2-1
TGTGCCACCAGCAGATCACTCGCTGAGCAGTTCTTC
CATSRSLAEQFF
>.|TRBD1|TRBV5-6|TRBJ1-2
TGTGCCAGCAGCCTCGATCTGACAGGGAATGGCTATGGCTACACCTTC
CASSLDLTGNGYGYTF
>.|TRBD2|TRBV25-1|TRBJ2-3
TGTGCCAGCAGTGCATCAGGAGCGGGGTCAGGAGATACGCAGTATTTT
CASSASGAGSGDTQYF
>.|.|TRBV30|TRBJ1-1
TGTGCCTGGAGACCGTATCGTGACACTGAAGCTTTCTTT
CAWRPYRDTEAFF
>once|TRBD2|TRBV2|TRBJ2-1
TGTGCCGGCGCTGCGGGGGGGAAGACTAATGAGCAGTTCTTC
CAGAAGGKTNEQFF
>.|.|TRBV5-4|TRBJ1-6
TGTGCCAGCAGCCCCCTTGGGGGAGGGTATAATTCACCCCTCCACTTT
CASSPLGGGYNSPLHF
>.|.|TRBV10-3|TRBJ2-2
TGTGCCTCACTTCCCGGGACCGCAGTCGGGGAGCTGTTTTTT
CASLPGTAVGELFF
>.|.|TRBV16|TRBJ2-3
TGTGCCAGCAGCCAAACAATTCCGACTAGTTCTAGCACAGATACGCAGTATTTT
CASSQTIPTSSSTDTQYF
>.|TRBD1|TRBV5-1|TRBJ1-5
TGCGCCAGCAGCTTGGGGACAGGGGAACTTCAGCCCCAGCATTTT
CASSLGTGELQPQHF
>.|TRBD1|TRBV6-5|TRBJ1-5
TGTGCCAGCATGACAGGGCGAAATCAGCCCCAGCATTTT
CASMTGRNQPQHF
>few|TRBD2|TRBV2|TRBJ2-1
TGTGCCAGCAGTTCGGGGACTAGCGGATACTACAATGAGCAGTTCTTC
CASSSGTSGYYNEQFF